This entry is about one TCR beta chain. The junction and the germline gene differ at one end; a read error may be behind it. Per the authors' pipeline: The authors estimated nucleated cell counts from reference gene primer amplification. Clones were read by immunoSEQ multiplex PCR, and TCRdb kept only the in-frame ones, dropping some. The V and J calls and clone size are taken from that table; D and trimming were inferred from the DNA. Of more than 30,000 clones in the sample, around nine tenths were seen once. The CDR3 is 12 amino acids. The germline V gene has CDR1 LGHDT and CDR2 YNNKEL (reference sequence). The data belong to a study of blood T cell repertoires in COVID-19. Across the whole study: Acute and convalescent COVID-19 specimens originated in the United States, Italy and Spain.

The specimen sequenced was peripheral blood. The V gene is TRBV3-1 (or the pseudogene TRBV3-2), the J gene TRBJ2-1; weak D call: TRBD1 (6 bases). This sequence was found in a man aged 55-75 years with active COVID-19. CDR3: CASSQGGREGVF. In DNA, the CDR3 is TGTGCCAGCAGCCAAGGGGGGCGAGAGGGGGTCTTC.